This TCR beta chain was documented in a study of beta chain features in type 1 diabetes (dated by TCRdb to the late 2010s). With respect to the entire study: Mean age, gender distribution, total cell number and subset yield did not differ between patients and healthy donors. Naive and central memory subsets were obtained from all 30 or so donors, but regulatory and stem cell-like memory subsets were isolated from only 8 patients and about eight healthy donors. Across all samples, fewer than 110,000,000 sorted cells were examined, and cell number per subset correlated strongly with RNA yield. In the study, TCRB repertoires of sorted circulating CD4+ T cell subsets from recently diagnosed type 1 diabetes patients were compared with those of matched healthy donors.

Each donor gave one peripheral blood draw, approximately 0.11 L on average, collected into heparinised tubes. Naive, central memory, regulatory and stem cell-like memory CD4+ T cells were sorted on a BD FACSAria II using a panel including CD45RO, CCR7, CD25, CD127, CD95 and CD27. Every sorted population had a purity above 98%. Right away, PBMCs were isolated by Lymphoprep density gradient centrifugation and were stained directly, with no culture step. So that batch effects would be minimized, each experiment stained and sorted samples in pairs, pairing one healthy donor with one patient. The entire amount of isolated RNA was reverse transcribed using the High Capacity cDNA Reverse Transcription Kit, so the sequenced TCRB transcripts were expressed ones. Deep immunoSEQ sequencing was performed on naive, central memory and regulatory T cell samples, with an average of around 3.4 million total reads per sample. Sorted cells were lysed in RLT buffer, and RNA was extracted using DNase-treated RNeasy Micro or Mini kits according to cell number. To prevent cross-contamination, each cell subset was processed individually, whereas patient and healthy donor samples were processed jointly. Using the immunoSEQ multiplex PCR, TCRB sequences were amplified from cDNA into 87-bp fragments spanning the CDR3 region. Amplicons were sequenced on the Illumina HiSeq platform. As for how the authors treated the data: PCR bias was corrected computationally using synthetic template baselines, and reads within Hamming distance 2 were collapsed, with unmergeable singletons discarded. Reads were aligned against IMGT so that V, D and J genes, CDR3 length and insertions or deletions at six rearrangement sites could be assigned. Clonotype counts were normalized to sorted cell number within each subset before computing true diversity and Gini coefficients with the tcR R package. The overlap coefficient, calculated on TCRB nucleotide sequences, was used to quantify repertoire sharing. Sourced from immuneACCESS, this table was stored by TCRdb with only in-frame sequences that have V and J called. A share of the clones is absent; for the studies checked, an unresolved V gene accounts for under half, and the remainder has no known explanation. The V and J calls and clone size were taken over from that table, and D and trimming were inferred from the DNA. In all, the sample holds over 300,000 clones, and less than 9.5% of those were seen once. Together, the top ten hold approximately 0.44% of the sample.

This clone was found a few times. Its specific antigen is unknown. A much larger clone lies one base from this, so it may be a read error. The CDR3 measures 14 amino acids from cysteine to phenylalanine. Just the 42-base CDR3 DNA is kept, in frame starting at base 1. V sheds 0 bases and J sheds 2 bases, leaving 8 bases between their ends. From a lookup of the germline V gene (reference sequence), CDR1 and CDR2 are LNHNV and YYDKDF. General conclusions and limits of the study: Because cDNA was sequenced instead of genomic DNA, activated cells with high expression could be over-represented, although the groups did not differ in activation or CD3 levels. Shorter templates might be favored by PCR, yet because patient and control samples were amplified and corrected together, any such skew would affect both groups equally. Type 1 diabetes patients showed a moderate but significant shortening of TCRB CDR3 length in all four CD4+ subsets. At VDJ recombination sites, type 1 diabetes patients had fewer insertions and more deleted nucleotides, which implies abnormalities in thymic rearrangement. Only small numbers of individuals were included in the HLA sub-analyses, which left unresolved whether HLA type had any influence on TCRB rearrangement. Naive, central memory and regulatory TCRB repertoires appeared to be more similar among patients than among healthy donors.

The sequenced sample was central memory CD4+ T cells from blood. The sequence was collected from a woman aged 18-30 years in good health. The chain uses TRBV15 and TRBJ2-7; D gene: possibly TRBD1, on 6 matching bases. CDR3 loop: CATSREQGTYEQYF. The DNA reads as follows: TGTGCCACCAGCAGAGAGCAGGGGACCTACGAGCAGTACTTC.